A selection of T cell receptor beta chains follows, all from one sample in a study of blood T cell repertoires in COVID-19. The repertoire was sequenced with immunoSEQ multiplex PCR; TCRdb's copy has only in-frame clones and lacks some. The data show around 380,000 clones, with approximately 77% seen just once and 1.1% held by the top ten. Sequenced sample: peripheral blood. The receptors come from a human donor with acute or convalescent COVID-19. The donor label of this sample is uncertain. CDR3s include the opening cysteine and the closing phenylalanine or tryptophan. Fields, in order: clone size, V gene, D gene, J gene, CDR3 DNA, CDR3 protein. The D gene is left open where the match is weak. A clone size is listed for some rows: how often the clone was seen (once, few, many), or a class if it is expanded.

.,TRBV3-1/TRBV3-2,TRBD2,TRBJ2-5,TGTGCCAGCAGCCAAGATCGGCTAGCGGGGCGACCGGGGACCCAGTACTTC,CASSQDRLAGRPGTQYF
.,TRBV28,.,TRBJ1-4,TGTGCCAGCAGTTTGGGAGGGACGGGGAAAAAACTGTTTTTT,CASSLGGTGKKLFF
.,TRBV5-4,.,TRBJ1-6,TGTGCCAGCAGCCTAGGGGTTTCACCCCTCCACTTT,CASSLGVSPLHF
.,TRBV7-8,TRBD1,TRBJ1-6,TGTGCCAGCAGCTCCGGAGTGGGACAGGGAAAGGTGCCCCTCCACTTT,CASSSGVGQGKVPLHF
.,TRBV5-6,TRBD2,TRBJ2-4,TGTGCCAGCAGCCCGTACGGACTAGCGGGGCTACAAAACATTCAGTACTTC,CASSPYGLAGLQNIQYF
.,TRBV10-2,.,TRBJ1-6,TGCGCCAGCAGTGAGTCCGGGGGGAATTCACCCCTCCACTTT,CASSESGGNSPLHF
few,TRBV4-1,TRBD1,TRBJ1-2,TGCGCCAGCAGCCAAGCCCTGGGAGACGCCGGCAGGGGGAGCGCAGGCTATGGCTACACCTTC,CASSQALGDAGRGSAGYGYTF
.,TRBV4-2,TRBD1,TRBJ1-4,TGTGCCAGCAGCCAGAAGCTACAGGGGGCGGCTGGTGAAAAACTGTTTTTT,CASSQKLQGAAGEKLFF
.,TRBV28,TRBD2,TRBJ2-1,TGTGCCAGCAGTTTGGGCGGGGGACTAGCGGGCCTTAGCTCCTACAATGAGCAGTTCTTC,CASSLGGGLAGLSSYNEQFF
.,TRBV19,.,TRBJ2-5,TGTGCCAGTAGTGCAGGGTATTGGTCAGAGACCCAGTACTTC,CASSAGYWSETQYF
.,TRBV18,TRBD1,TRBJ2-1,TGTGCCAGCTCACCACCTAAGGGGACAGAGTCCTACAATGAGCAGTTCTTC,CASSPPKGTESYNEQFF
few,TRBV7-2,TRBD1,TRBJ1-6,TGTGCCAGCAGTTCGGACAGGGGTTTGCCAAATTCACCCCTCCACTTT,CASSSDRGLPNSPLHF
.,TRBV6-5,.,TRBJ2-7,TGTGCCAGCAAGGTTAGCGACATAGCCCCCTACGAGCAGTACTTC,CASKVSDIAPYEQYF
.,TRBV4-1,.,TRBJ1-5,TGCGCCAGCAGCCAAGAGGCCCCACCCGCAAGCAATCAGCCCCAGCATTTT,CASSQEAPPASNQPQHF
.,TRBV27,TRBD1,TRBJ1-6,TGTGCCAGCAGTTTCTTACCAAAAGGGGGCCCCAGTCGATCACCCCTCCACTTT,CASSFLPKGGPSRSPLHF
.,TRBV18,.,TRBJ2-7,TGTGCCAGCGGTACGGGACTGAGCTACGAGCAGTACTTC,CASGTGLSYEQYF
.,TRBV4-2,.,TRBJ1-5,TGTGCCAGCAGCCGGATGACAGGACTCGTTCAGCCCCAGCATTTT,CASSRMTGLVQPQHF
few,TRBV29-1,.,TRBJ1-5,TGCAGCGTTGTAAATTTATCAGGGGAGCCCCAGCATTTT,CSVVNLSGEPQHF
.,TRBV28,TRBD1,TRBJ1-6,TGTGCCAGCAGACTAGGGACAGCGTATAATTCACCCCTCCACTTT,CASRLGTAYNSPLHF
.,TRBV7-8,TRBD1,TRBJ1-4,TGTGCCAGCAGCCCGGGACAGGGCCATAATGAAAAACTGTTTTTT,CASSPGQGHNEKLFF
.,TRBV5-1,TRBD1,TRBJ1-2,TGCGCCAGCAGCCTCCAGGGGGGTGGCTACACCTTC,CASSLQGGGYTF
.,TRBV5-8,.,TRBJ2-7,TGTGCCAGCAGCCCGTTACAGGGAATTAGGACCTACGAGCAGTACTTC,CASSPLQGIRTYEQYF
.,TRBV25-1,.,TRBJ1-1,TGTGCCAGCAGTCCGGGGGGCACTGAAGCTTTCTTT,CASSPGGTEAFF
.,TRBV15,.,TRBJ1-1,TGTGCCACCAGCGGGCAGCGGGTGAACACTGAAGCTTTCTTT,CATSGQRVNTEAFF
.,TRBV2,.,TRBJ1-2,TGTGCCACCAGACAGTCAAACTATGGCTACACCTTC,CATRQSNYGYTF
.,TRBV12-5,TRBD1,TRBJ1-4,TGTGCTAGTGCCCACCAGGGGGCGAGAGGTGAAAAACTGTTTTTT,CASAHQGARGEKLFF
.,TRBV15,.,TRBJ1-4,TGTGCCACCAGCAGAGCCACCCTCAGGGGCGGCAATGAAAAACTGTTTTTT,CATSRATLRGGNEKLFF
.,TRBV6-1,TRBD1,TRBJ1-1,TGTGCCAGCAGTGAAGGGCAGGGGGGTACTGAAGCTTTCTTT,CASSEGQGGTEAFF
.,TRBV5-5,TRBD2,TRBJ2-7,TGTGCCAGTGGGAGGGCCTACGAGCAGTACTTC,CASGRAYEQYF
many,TRBV5-4,.,TRBJ1-1,TGTGCCAGCAGCTTGGACAGGGATACAGGTTTCTTT,CASSLDRDTGFF
.,TRBV5-1,.,TRBJ2-5,TGCGCCAGCAGCTTGGAAGGGGGGGTGAGAGAGACCCAGTACTTC,CASSLEGGVRETQYF
.,TRBV5-4,.,TRBJ1-2,TGTGCCAGCAGCTCGGGATCTTATGGCTACACCTTC,CASSSGSYGYTF
.,TRBV12-3/TRBV12-4,TRBD2,TRBJ2-7,TGTGCCAGCAGTTTTGGGACTAGCTACGAGCAGTACTTC,CASSFGTSYEQYF
once,TRBV5-1,TRBD1,TRBJ2-5,TGCGCCAGCAGCTTGCGGGGACAGGGGGACCAGACCCAGTACTTC,CASSLRGQGDQTQYF
.,TRBV6-5,TRBD1,TRBJ1-2,TGTGCCAGCAGGGGAAGACAGGGCCCTAACTATGGCTACACCTTC,CASRGRQGPNYGYTF
.,TRBV7-9,.,TRBJ1-1,TGTGCCAGCAGCCCCGGCAGGGGCAACACTGAAGCTTTCTTT,CASSPGRGNTEAFF
.,TRBV6-5,.,TRBJ2-4,TGTGCCACAAAAGGGGGGGCGGCCAAAAACATTCAGTACTTC,CATKGGAAKNIQYF
.,TRBV7-9,TRBD1,TRBJ1-6,TGTGCCAGCAGCTTACGGGACAGGGGTTCACCCCTCCACTTT,CASSLRDRGSPLHF
.,TRBV7-2,.,TRBJ1-2,TGTGCCAGCAGCTTAGCGAAATCCCGGGGGGGCGAATATGGCTACACCTTC,CASSLAKSRGGEYGYTF
.,TRBV7-9,.,TRBJ1-4,TGTGCCAGCAGCTTAGTCGGGGGGGCTATTAATGAAAAACTGTTTTTT,CASSLVGGAINEKLFF
.,TRBV2,.,TRBJ2-4,TGTGCCACGCGGACAGAGAAAAACATTCAGTACTTC,CATRTEKNIQYF
.,TRBV23-1,TRBD1,TRBJ1-5,TGCGCCAGCAGTCAATCCGACAGGGGTAGTCAGCCCCAGCATTTT,CASSQSDRGSQPQHF
.,TRBV18,TRBD1,TRBJ2-7,TGTGCCAGCTCCCCTGGACAGGGTGACGAGCAGTACTTC,CASSPGQGDEQYF
once,TRBV6-6,.,TRBJ2-3,TGTGCCAGCAGTTACTCAACCCAAAAGGCGGGAGATACGCAGTATTTT,CASSYSTQKAGDTQYF